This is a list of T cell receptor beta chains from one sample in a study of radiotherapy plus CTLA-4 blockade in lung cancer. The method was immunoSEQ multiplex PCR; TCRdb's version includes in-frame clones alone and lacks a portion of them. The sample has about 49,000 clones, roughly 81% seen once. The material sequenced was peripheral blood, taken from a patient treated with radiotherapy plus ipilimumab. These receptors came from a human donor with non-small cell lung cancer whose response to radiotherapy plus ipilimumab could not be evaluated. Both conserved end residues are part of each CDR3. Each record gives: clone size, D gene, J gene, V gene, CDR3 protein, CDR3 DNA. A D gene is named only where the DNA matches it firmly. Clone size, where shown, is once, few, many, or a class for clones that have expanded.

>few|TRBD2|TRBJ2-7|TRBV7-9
CASSPGGSSYEQYF
TGTGCCAGCAGCCCGGGCGGGAGCTCCTACGAGCAGTACTTC
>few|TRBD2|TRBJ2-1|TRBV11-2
CASSLGTSGRLYEQFF
TGTGCCAGCAGCTTAGGAACTAGCGGGAGGTTGTATGAGCAGTTCTTC
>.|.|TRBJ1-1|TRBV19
CASTPHPEATEAFF
TGTGCCAGTACCCCTCATCCAGAGGCGACTGAAGCTTTCTTT
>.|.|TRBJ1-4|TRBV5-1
CASSLVGITTNEKLFF
TGCGCCAGCAGCTTGGTTGGCATCACAACTAATGAAAAACTGTTTTTT
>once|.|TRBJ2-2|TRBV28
CATPGQNTGELFF
TGTGCCACCCCCGGACAGAACACCGGGGAGCTGTTTTTT
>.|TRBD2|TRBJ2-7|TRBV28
CASRTSGSYEQYF
TGTGCCAGCAGGACTAGCGGGAGTTACGAGCAGTACTTC
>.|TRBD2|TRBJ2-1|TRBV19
CASRSWGTSGGSLHNEQFF
TGTGCCAGTAGATCATGGGGGACTAGCGGCGGTAGTCTGCACAATGAGCAGTTCTTC
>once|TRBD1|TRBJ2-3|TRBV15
CATSRTYTGGTTDTQYF
TGTGCCACCAGCAGAACCTATACAGGGGGAACCACAGATACGCAGTATTTT
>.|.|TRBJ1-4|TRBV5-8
CASSLLARAVGKLFF
TGTGCCAGCAGCTTGTTAGCCAGGGCTGTTGGCAAACTGTTTTTT
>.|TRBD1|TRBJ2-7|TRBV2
CASIRDRVPGEQYF
TGTGCCAGCATTCGGGACAGGGTACCGGGAGAGCAGTACTTC
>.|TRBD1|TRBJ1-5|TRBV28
CASSPTRTGRGNQPQHF
TGTGCCAGCAGTCCCACCCGGACAGGGAGGGGCAATCAGCCCCAGCATTTT
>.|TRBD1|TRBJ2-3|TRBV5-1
CASSLTGTGIRDTDTQYF
TGCGCCAGCAGCTTGACAGGGACAGGGATTAGGGACACAGATACGCAGTATTTT
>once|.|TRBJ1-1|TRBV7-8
CASSLARGNTEAFF
TGTGCCAGCAGCTTAGCGCGGGGGAACACTGAAGCTTTCTTT
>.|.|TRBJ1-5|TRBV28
CASSSRGRGNQPQHF
TGTGCCAGCAGTTCCAGGGGTAGGGGCAATCAGCCCCAGCATTTT
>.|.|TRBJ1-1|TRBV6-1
CASSALGQPNTEAFF
TGTGCCAGCAGTGCGTTAGGACAACCGAACACTGAAGCTTTCTTT
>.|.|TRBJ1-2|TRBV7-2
CASSLGTGVNYGYTF
TGTGCCAGCAGCTTAGGTACGGGGGTGAACTATGGCTACACCTTC